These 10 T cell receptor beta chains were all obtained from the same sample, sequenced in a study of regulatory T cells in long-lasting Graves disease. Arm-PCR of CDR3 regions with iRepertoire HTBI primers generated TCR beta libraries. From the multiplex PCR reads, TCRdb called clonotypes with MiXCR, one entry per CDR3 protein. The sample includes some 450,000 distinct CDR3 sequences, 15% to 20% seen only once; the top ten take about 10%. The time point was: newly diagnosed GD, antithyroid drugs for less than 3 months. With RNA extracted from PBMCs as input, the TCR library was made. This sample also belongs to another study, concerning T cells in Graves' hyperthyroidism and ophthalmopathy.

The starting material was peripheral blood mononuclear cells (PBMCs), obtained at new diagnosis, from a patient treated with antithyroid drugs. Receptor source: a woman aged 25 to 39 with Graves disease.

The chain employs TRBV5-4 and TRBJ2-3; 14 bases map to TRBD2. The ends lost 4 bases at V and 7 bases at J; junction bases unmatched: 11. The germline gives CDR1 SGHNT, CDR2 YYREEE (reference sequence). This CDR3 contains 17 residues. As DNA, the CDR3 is TGTGCCAGCAGCAAAGGACTAGCGGGAGGAGGGTCAAATACGCAGTATTTT. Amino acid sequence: CASSKGLAGGGSNTQYF.

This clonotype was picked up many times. CDR3 in amino acids: CAISESDYHEQYF. CDR3 sequence (DNA): TGTGCCATCAGTGAGTCCGACTACCACGAGCAGTACTTC. This chain joins TRBV10-3 and TRBJ2-7, with TRBD2 as a possible D gene (5 bases). V lost 0 bases and J 5 bases, leaving 8 bases between the germline ends. The CDR3 sequence is 13 residues long. Germline V gene sequence: CDR1 ENHRY, CDR2 SYGVKD.

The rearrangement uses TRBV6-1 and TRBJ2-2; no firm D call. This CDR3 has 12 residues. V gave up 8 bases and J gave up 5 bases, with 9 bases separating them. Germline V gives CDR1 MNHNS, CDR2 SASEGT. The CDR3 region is CASYQGTGELFF. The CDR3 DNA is TGTGCCAGCTACCAAGGAACCGGGGAGCTGTTTTTT.

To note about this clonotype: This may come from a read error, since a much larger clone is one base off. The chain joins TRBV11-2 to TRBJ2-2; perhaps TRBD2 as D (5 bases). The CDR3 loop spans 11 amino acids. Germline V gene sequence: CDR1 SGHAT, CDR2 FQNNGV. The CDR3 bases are TGTGCCAGCATCGATACCGGGGAGCAGTTTTTT. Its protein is CASIDTGEQFF. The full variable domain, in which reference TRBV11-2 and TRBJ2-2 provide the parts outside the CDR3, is EAGVAQSPRYKIIEKRQSVAFWCNPISGHATLYWYQQILGQGPKLLIQFQNNGVVDDSQLPKDRFSAERLKGVDSTLKIQPAKLEDSAVYLCASIDTGEQFFGEGSRLTVL.

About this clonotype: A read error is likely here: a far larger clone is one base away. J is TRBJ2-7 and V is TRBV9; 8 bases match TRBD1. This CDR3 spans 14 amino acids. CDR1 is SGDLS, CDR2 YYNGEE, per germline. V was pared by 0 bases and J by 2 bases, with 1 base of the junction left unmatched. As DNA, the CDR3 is TGTGCCAGCAGCGTAGGGACAGGGCCCTACGAGCAGTACTTC. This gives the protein CASSVGTGPYEQYF.

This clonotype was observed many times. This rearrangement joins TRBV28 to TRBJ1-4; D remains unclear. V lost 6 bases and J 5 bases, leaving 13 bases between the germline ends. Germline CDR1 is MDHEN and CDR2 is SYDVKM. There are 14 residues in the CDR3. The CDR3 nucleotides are TGTGCCAGCAGGACCCGACGGACGAATGAAAAACTGTTTTTT. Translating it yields CASRTRRTNEKLFF.

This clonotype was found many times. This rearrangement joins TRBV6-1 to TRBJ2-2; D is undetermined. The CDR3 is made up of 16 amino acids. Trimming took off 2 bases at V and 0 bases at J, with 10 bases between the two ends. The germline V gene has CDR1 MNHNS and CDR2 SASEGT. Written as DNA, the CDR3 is TGTGCCAGCAGTGAACGCGGCGGCGCGAACACCGGGGAGCTGTTTTTT. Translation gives CASSERGGANTGELFF.

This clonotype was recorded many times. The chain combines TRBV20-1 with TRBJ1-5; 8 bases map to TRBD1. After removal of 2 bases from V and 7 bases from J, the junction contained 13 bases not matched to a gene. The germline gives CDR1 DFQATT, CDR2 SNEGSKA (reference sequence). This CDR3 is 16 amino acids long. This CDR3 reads CSARRVGQGTIQPQHF. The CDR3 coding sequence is TGCAGTGCTAGAAGAGTTGGACAGGGAACAATCCAGCCCCAGCATTTT.

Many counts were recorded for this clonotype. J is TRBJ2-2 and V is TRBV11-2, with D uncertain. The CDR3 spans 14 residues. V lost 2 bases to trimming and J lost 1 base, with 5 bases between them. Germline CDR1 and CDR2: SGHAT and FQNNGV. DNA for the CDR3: TGTGCCAGCAGCTTAATGTGGAACACCGGGGAGCTGTTTTTT. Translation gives CASSLMWNTGELFF. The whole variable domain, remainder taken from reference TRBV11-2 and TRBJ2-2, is EAGVAQSPRYKIIEKRQSVAFWCNPISGHATLYWYQQILGQGPKLLIQFQNNGVVDDSQLPKDRFSAERLKGVDSTLKIQPAKLEDSAVYLCASSLMWNTGELFFGEGSRLTVL.

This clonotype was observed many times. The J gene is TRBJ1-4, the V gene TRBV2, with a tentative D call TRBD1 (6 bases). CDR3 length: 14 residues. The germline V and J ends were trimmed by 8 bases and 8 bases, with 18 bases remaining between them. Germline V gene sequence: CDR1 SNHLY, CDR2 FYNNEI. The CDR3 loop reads CASGKGGGSEKLFF. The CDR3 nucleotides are TGTGCCAGCGGTAAGGGGGGCGGTTCCGAAAAACTGTTTTTT.